A single sample is the source of the 22 T cell receptor beta chains below, sequenced in a study of identical twins. Each CDR3 protein gets one entry after TCRdb re-called the 5' RACE reads with MiXCR. The sample yields about 480,000 distinct CDR3 sequences, approximately 15% seen once. These data are also associated with another study on yellow fever vaccine responses in identical twins.

The sample was CD4+ T cells sorted from blood. Every receptor here comes from a woman aged 18-29 years in good health.

The chain combines TRBV6-1 with TRBJ2-3, with TRBD2 matching over 8 bases. V lost 6 bases, J lost 4 bases, and 6 bases stayed unmatched. Germline assignment: CDR1 MNHNS and CDR2 SASEGT. The CDR3 length is 14 residues. The DNA of the CDR3 is TGTGCCAGCAGCCAGGGGACTAGGCCAGATACGCAGTATTTT. Encoded protein: CASSQGTRPDTQYF.

The rearrangement links TRBV7-9 to TRBJ1-2, with 8 nucleotides matching TRBD1. CDR1 is SEHNR, CDR2 FQNEAQ, per germline (reference sequence). Trimming took 1 base from V and 7 from J; bases not matched to a gene: 5. CDR3 length: 14 amino acids. CDR3 in DNA: TGTGCCAGCAGCTTAGGGCAGGGGGCCGCTGGCTACACCTTC. This codes for CASSLGQGAAGYTF. Combining the CDR3 with reference TRBV7-9 and TRBJ1-2 gives the whole variable domain DTGVSQNPRHKITKRGQNVTFRCDPISEHNRLYWYRQTLGQGPEFLTYFQNEAQLEKSRLLSDRFSAERPKGSFSTLEIQRTEQGDSAMYLCASSLGQGAAGYTFGSGTRLTVV.

This clonotype was recorded a few times. The J gene is TRBJ2-3, the V gene TRBV3-1, with D unclear. Germline V gene sequence: CDR1 LGHDT, CDR2 YNNKEL (reference sequence). The length of the CDR3 is 14 residues. V gave up 1 base and J gave up 8 bases, with 13 bases separating them. DNA of the CDR3: TGTGCCAGCAGCCAAGGTTTTATTGAGACTACGCAGTATTTT. This translates into CASSQGFIETTQYF.

This chain connects TRBV19 to TRBJ1-2, with unresolved D. V lost 3 bases to trimming and J lost 10 bases, with 21 bases between them. CDR3 size: 15 residues. Germline V CDR1 and CDR2: LNHDA, SQIVND (reference sequence). The chain's CDR3 is CASSMLELASAAYTF. The DNA of the CDR3 is TGTGCCAGTAGTATGCTGGAATTGGCTTCCGCCGCCTACACCTTC.

This clonotype was seen repeatedly, ten times or more. This chain connects TRBV6-4 to TRBJ2-7, with D possibly matching TRBD1 (5 bases). Germline V lookup: CDR1 MRHNA, CDR2 SNTAGT. V lost 4 bases and J lost 2, with 9 bases in between. The CDR3 totals 13 residues. The CDR3 here is CASSVDTTYEQYF. The CDR3 DNA sequence: TGTGCCAGCAGTGTGGACACGACCTACGAGCAGTACTTC.

This clonotype was seen a few times. The chain uses TRBV7-3 and TRBJ2-1, with D perhaps matching TRBD2 (6 bases). Per the germline V gene, CDR1 is SGHTA and CDR2 is FQGTGA. The V end was cut by 4 bases, the J end by 5 bases, with 18 bases between. The CDR3 totals 16 residues. The CDR3 DNA reads TGTGCCAGCAGCTCTCGGCGGGGACGGGAAAACAATGAGCAGTTCTTC. Protein: CASSSRRGRENNEQFF. The full variable domain, its missing parts supplied by reference TRBV7-3 and TRBJ2-1, is GAGVSQTPSNKVTEKGKYVELRCDPISGHTALYWYRQSLGQGPEFLIYFQGTGAADDSGLPNDRFFAVRPEGSVSTLKIQRTERGDSAVYLCASSSRRGRENNEQFFGPGTRLTVL.

This clonotype has at least ten counts. The chain is built from TRBV5-1 and TRBJ2-6; possibly TRBD1 for D (6 bases). V dropped 3 bases and J dropped 6 bases, with 13 bases sitting between them. The CDR3 length is 15 residues. Germline CDR1 reads SGHRS; CDR2 reads YFSETQ. CDR3 nucleotides: TGCGCCAGCAGCTCGGGACAATTGATGGCCAACGTCCTGACTTTC. Protein product: CASSSGQLMANVLTF.

This sequence joins TRBV12-3 or TRBV12-4 and TRBJ2-7, with TRBD1 matching over 9 bases. The CDR3 has 15 residues. J was trimmed by 1 base and V by 10 bases; bases with no gene match: 11. CDR3 in DNA: TGTGCCATCAGGGGGGGACAGGGTGGTTCCTACGAGCAGTACTTC. Encoded protein: CAIRGGQGGSYEQYF.

This chain joins TRBV10-3 and TRBJ1-6; D perhaps matches TRBD1 (5 bases). The CDR3 totals 16 residues. Per the germline V gene, CDR1 is ENHRY and CDR2 is SYGVKD. V lost 2 bases, J lost 7 bases, and 15 bases lay in between. This CDR3 is CAISEAGRGANSPLHF. Here the CDR3 DNA reads TGTGCCATCAGTGAGGCTGGGAGGGGAGCGAATTCACCCCTCCACTTT.

This chain joins TRBV10-3 and TRBJ2-7; the D gene could be TRBD1 or TRBD2 (5 bases each). Germline V gives CDR1 ENHRY, CDR2 SYGVKD. The CDR3 covers 13 residues. Trimming removed 6 bases from V and 0 bases from J, with 9 bases in between. CDR3 DNA sequence: TGTGCCATCAGGGGGGTAAGCTCCTACGAGCAGTACTTC. Its protein is CAIRGVSSYEQYF.

This clonotype has more than one count but fewer than ten. The chain combines TRBV5-1 with TRBJ2-7; 9 bases match TRBD1. The CDR3 consists of 15 residues. Germline-derived CDR1 and CDR2 are SGHRS and YFSETQ. J was trimmed by 1 base and V by 5 bases; bases with no gene match: 7. CDR3 residues: CASSSEQGASYEQYF. CDR3 DNA sequence: TGCGCCAGCAGTTCGGAACAGGGGGCTTCCTACGAGCAGTACTTC.

V usage is TRBV12-5 and J usage is TRBJ2-1; 7 nucleotides align to TRBD1. The CDR3 has 16 amino acids. J was trimmed by 7 bases and V by 2 bases; bases with no gene match: 11. Germline assignment: CDR1 LGHNT and CDR2 FRNRAP. The CDR3 spells CASGLTPGTVSNEQFF. The CDR3 DNA is TGTGCTAGTGGTTTGACCCCCGGGACAGTCTCTAATGAGCAGTTCTTC.

This clonotype was counted between two and nine times. V is TRBV4-3 and J is TRBJ2-2; 10 bases fit TRBD2. CDR3 length: 17 residues. Trimming took 4 bases from V and 2 from J; bases not matched to a gene: 7. The V gene's germline CDR1 is LGHNA and CDR2 YSLEER. CDR3 amino acids: CASSPRLAGANTGELFF. CDR3 coding DNA: TGCGCCAGCAGCCCTCGACTAGCGGGTGCCAACACCGGGGAGCTGTTTTTT.

This clonotype has ten or more counts. CDR3 protein: CSALSGSGNEQFF. CDR3 in DNA: TGCAGTGCTCTTAGCGGGAGTGGAAATGAGCAGTTCTTC. This chain joins TRBV20-1 and TRBJ2-1, with 9 bases aligning to TRBD2. Germline trimming cut 5 bases from V and 7 bases from J; bases unmatched to any gene: 6. This CDR3 is 13 amino acids long. Germline V gene sequence: CDR1 DFQATT, CDR2 SNEGSKA (reference sequence).

This chain links TRBV27 with TRBJ2-7, with 8 bases aligning to TRBD1. This CDR3 has 13 residues. V shed 1 base and J 9 bases; nucleotides not matched to a gene: 5. CDR1 is MNHEY and CDR2 is SMNVEV in the germline V gene (reference sequence). The CDR3 reads CASSLWTGTAQYF. CDR3 nucleotide sequence: TGTGCCAGCAGTTTATGGACAGGGACGGCGCAGTACTTC.

V usage is TRBV15 and J usage is TRBJ2-3, with TRBD2 identical over 7 bases. Germline V CDR1 and CDR2: LNHNV, YYDKDF (reference sequence). After removal of 4 bases from V and 5 bases from J, the junction contained 6 bases not matched to a gene. CDR3 length: 14 residues. The CDR3 bases are TGTGCCACCAGCATCTCCCTAGCGGTAGATACGCAGTATTTT. Translation: CATSISLAVDTQYF.

The table lists this clonotype with many counts. The genes are TRBV4-3 and TRBJ1-2, with D maybe TRBD1 (5 bases). Germline lookup yields CDR1 LGHNA and CDR2 YSLEER. This CDR3 has 15 amino acids. Trimming removed 0 bases from V and 4 bases from J, with 12 bases in between. The CDR3 DNA reads as TGCGCCAGCAGCCAAGATGGGGGGGGGACCTATGGCTACACCTTC. Amino acid sequence: CASSQDGGGTYGYTF.

This clonotype was counted between two and nine times. The chain has TRBV18 and TRBJ2-7; 9 bases fit TRBD1. This CDR3 is built from 16 residues. V was clipped by 3 bases and J by 1 base; unmatched bases: 7. CDR1 and CDR2 from the germline V gene are KGHSH and LQKENI. For the CDR3, the DNA is TGTGCCAGCTCACCGGCCGGACAGGGGCAATCCTACGAGCAGTACTTC. This sequence encodes CASSPAGQGQSYEQYF. Filled out from reference TRBV18 and TRBJ2-7, the complete variable domain reads NAGVMQNPRHLVRRRGQEARLRCSPMKGHSHVYWYRQLPEEGLKFMVYLQKENIIDESGMPKERFSAEFPKEGPSILRIQQVVRGDSAAYFCASSPAGQGQSYEQYFGPGTRLTVT.

The gene calls are TRBV5-5 and TRBJ2-2, with D hard to call. CDR1 and CDR2 (germline): SGHKS, YYEKEE (reference sequence). V was trimmed by 3 bases and J by 3 bases, leaving 12 bases between them. The CDR3 is made up of 15 amino acids. This chain's CDR3 is CASSSRPEDTGELFF. In DNA form, the CDR3 reads TGTGCCAGCAGCTCCCGTCCGGAAGACACCGGGGAGCTGTTTTTT.

This clonotype was observed a handful of times. The chain combines TRBV19 with TRBJ2-5, with D possibly TRBD2 on 5 matching bases. The CDR3 is 15 residues long. The V gene's germline CDR1 is LNHDA and CDR2 SQIVND (reference sequence). Trimming removed 0 bases from V and 6 bases from J, with 14 bases in between. The CDR3 spells CASSIERSVGKTQYF. CDR3 DNA: TGTGCCAGTAGTATAGAGCGTAGCGTCGGAAAGACCCAGTACTTC.

This clonotype has more than one count but fewer than ten. The CDR3 protein is CASSQVRGGQETQYF. DNA of the CDR3: TGTGCCAGCAGCCAAGTTCGGGGAGGCCAAGAGACCCAGTACTTC. J is TRBJ2-5 and V is TRBV3-1; tentatively, D is TRBD2 (6 bases). V was cut by 1 base and J by 1 base, with 10 bases left in between. The CDR3 is made up of 15 amino acids. The germline gives CDR1 LGHDT, CDR2 YNNKEL (reference sequence).

This clonotype was detected a few times. The gene calls are TRBV5-1 and TRBJ2-5; a possible D gene is TRBD1 (5 bases). Between the trimmed V and J ends, which lost 4 bases and 5 bases, there was a span of 15 bases. The CDR3 spans 14 residues. Germline CDR1 reads SGHRS; CDR2 reads YFSETQ. The CDR3 region is CASSLTSAGETQYF. The DNA for the CDR3 is TGCGCCAGCAGCCTGACGAGCGCAGGGGAGACCCAGTACTTC.